The rows below give T cell receptor beta chains drawn from one sample of a study of blood T cell repertoires in COVID-19. The method was immunoSEQ multiplex PCR; TCRdb's version includes in-frame clones alone and lacks a portion of them. The sample includes 90,000 to 100,000 clones, less than 90% seen only once; the top ten take over 1.5%. What was sequenced was peripheral blood. The receptors derive from a man of 80 years or more with acute or convalescent COVID-19. The CDR3 runs from the conserved cysteine through the conserved F or W. The D gene is left open where the match is weak. The size of a clone is reported for some rows only, either as once, few or many, or as a class for expanded clones.

>TRBJ2-2|TRBV9|many|-
CASSVEGGTTNTGELFF
TGTGCCAGCAGCGTAGAGGGCGGGACCACGAACACCGGGGAGCTGTTTTTT
>TRBJ2-1|TRBV3-1/TRBV3-2|-|TRBD1
CASSPDLQGASYNEQFF
TGTGCCAGCAGCCCGGATCTACAGGGGGCCTCCTACAATGAGCAGTTCTTC
>TRBJ2-6|TRBV5-1|-|-
CASSLYESSGANVLTF
TGCGCCAGCAGCTTATATGAGAGCTCTGGGGCCAACGTCCTGACTTTC
>TRBJ1-1|TRBV7-9|-|-
CASSPQSEAFF
TGTGCCAGCAGCCCCCAGTCTGAAGCTTTCTTT
>TRBJ1-2|TRBV6-5|-|TRBD1
CASSYSGTGGYGYTF
TGTGCCAGCAGTTACTCGGGGACAGGAGGGTATGGCTACACCTTC
>TRBJ2-7|TRBV5-6|-|-
CASRTDRRGHEQYF
TGTGCCAGCAGAACGGACAGGAGGGGACACGAGCAGTACTTC
>TRBJ2-4|TRBV5-1|-|-
CASSLVPGEANIQYF
TGCGCCAGCAGCTTGGTTCCGGGAGAGGCGAACATTCAGTACTTC
>TRBJ2-7|TRBV7-2|few|TRBD2
CASSLELAGNRIYEQYF
TGTGCCAGCAGCTTAGAACTAGCGGGAAACAGGATCTACGAGCAGTACTTC
>TRBJ1-6|TRBV18|once|-
CASSPVAPGVSSYNSPLHF
TGTGCCAGCTCACCAGTCGCTCCAGGGGTGAGCTCCTATAATTCACCCCTCCACTTT
>TRBJ2-1|TRBV7-2|-|-
CASSSRTGSSYNEQFF
TGTGCCAGCAGCAGCCGGACCGGGAGCTCCTACAATGAGCAGTTCTTC
>TRBJ1-4|TRBV27|-|TRBD1
CASSLDRGREKLFF
TGTGCCAGCAGTCTAGACAGGGGGCGTGAAAAACTGTTTTTT
>TRBJ2-2|TRBV28|-|TRBD2
CAIQRKRTRGLAGNTGELFF
TGTGCCATCCAGAGAAAACGAACCAGGGGACTAGCCGGGAACACCGGGGAGCTGTTTTTT
>TRBJ2-2|TRBV29-1|once|TRBD1
CSAQTGGFTGELFF
TGCAGCGCCCAGACAGGGGGTTTCACCGGGGAGCTGTTTTTT
>TRBJ1-1|TRBV7-2|-|-
CASSLSGSADTEAFF
TGTGCCAGCAGCTTATCCGGTAGTGCTGACACTGAAGCTTTCTTT
>TRBJ2-7|TRBV3-1/TRBV3-2|few|TRBD1
CASSQTGTGGGEQYF
TGTGCCAGCAGCCAGACCGGGACAGGGGGTGGCGAGCAGTACTTC
>TRBJ2-1|TRBV24-1|once|-
CATSVGGTYNEQFF
TGTGCCACCAGTGTGGGGGGTACCTACAATGAGCAGTTCTTC
>TRBJ2-1|TRBV7-9|-|TRBD2
CASSPSLAGEQFF
TGTGCCAGCAGCCCCTCCCTAGCGGGAGAGCAGTTCTTC
>TRBJ1-1|TRBV5-4|-|-
CASSGGPTEAFF
TGTGCCAGCAGCGGAGGGCCAACTGAAGCTTTCTTT
>TRBJ2-3|TRBV7-8|-|-
CASSLDEGSGTDTQYF
TGTGCCAGCAGCTTAGATGAAGGTAGCGGCACAGATACGCAGTATTTT
>TRBJ2-3|TRBV6-1|-|-
CASSEAGGGTDTQYF
TGTGCCAGCAGTGAAGCAGGGGGTGGCACAGATACGCAGTATTTT
>TRBJ1-1|TRBV9|-|-
CASSAQGLNTEAFF
TGTGCCAGCAGCGCCCAGGGGTTGAACACTGAAGCTTTCTTT
>TRBJ1-3|TRBV9|once|-
CASSGEYSGNTIYF
TGTGCCAGCAGCGGGGAGTACTCTGGAAACACCATATATTTT
>TRBJ2-1|TRBV5-4|-|TRBD2
CASSLAGPGAGVGEQFF
TGTGCCAGCAGCTTAGCAGGCCCAGGAGCGGGAGTGGGTGAGCAGTTCTTC
>TRBJ2-7|TRBV12-3/TRBV12-4|-|-
CASSLGQTYEQYF
TGTGCCAGCAGTTTAGGGCAGACCTACGAGCAGTACTTC
>TRBJ2-5|TRBV5-1|-|TRBD1
CASSGRTGGGETQYF
TGCGCCAGCAGCGGCCGGACAGGGGGCGGAGAGACCCAGTACTTC
>TRBJ1-4|TRBV5-1|-|-
CASSLEGGGKLFF
TGCGCCAGCAGCTTGGAGGGCGGAGGAAAACTGTTTTTT
>TRBJ1-1|TRBV7-2|-|-
CASSQGVWARNEAFF
TGTGCCAGCAGCCAAGGGGTCTGGGCACGGAATGAAGCTTTCTTT
>TRBJ2-7|TRBV7-2|-|TRBD2
CASSLTISSGRNEQYF
TGTGCCAGCAGCTTAACGATCTCTAGCGGGAGGAACGAGCAGTACTTC
>TRBJ1-4|TRBV28|once|-
CASSLSGGRTNEKLFF
TGTGCCAGCAGTTTATCCGGCGGTCGAACTAATGAAAAACTGTTTTTT
>TRBJ2-7|TRBV6-4|-|-
CASTYEQYF
TGTGCCAGTACCTACGAGCAGTACTTC
>TRBJ2-6|TRBV13|-|-
CASSTSARTGANVLTF
TGTGCCAGCAGCACATCAGCGAGAACTGGGGCCAACGTCCTGACTTTC
>TRBJ1-5|TRBV10-1|-|TRBD1
CASQKKGAGQPQHF
TGCGCCAGTCAGAAAAAGGGGGCGGGTCAGCCCCAGCATTTT
>TRBJ2-1|TRBV2|few|TRBD1
CASSATRTGGPNEQFF
TGTGCCAGCAGTGCTACCCGGACAGGGGGCCCTAATGAGCAGTTCTTC
>TRBJ1-1|TRBV5-8|-|-
CASSYERDGAFF
TGTGCCAGCAGTTACGAACGGGATGGAGCTTTCTTT
>TRBJ2-2|TRBV5-1|few|-
CASRAGGAYTGELFF
TGCGCCAGCCGGGCCGGGGGAGCGTACACCGGGGAGCTGTTTTTT
>TRBJ2-1|TRBV5-4|-|TRBD2
CASSFGTSGGWTNEQFF
TGTGCCAGCAGCTTCGGGACTAGTGGGGGGTGGACGAATGAGCAGTTCTTC
>TRBJ1-4|TRBV18|-|-
CASSRQEKGWNEKLFF
TGTGCCAGCTCCCGACAGGAGAAGGGCTGGAATGAAAAACTGTTTTTT
>TRBJ2-5|TRBV7-9|-|TRBD2
CASMMAGVLETQYF
TGTGCCAGCATGATGGCGGGAGTATTAGAGACCCAGTACTTC
>TRBJ2-1|TRBV3-1/TRBV3-2|-|-
CASSQPGVSSYNEQFF
TGTGCCAGCAGCCAGCCGGGGGTGTCTTCCTACAATGAGCAGTTCTTC
>TRBJ2-7|TRBV5-4|-|TRBD2
CASSLGSGSFYEQYF
TGTGCCAGCAGCTTGGGGAGCGGGAGTTTCTACGAGCAGTACTTC
>TRBJ1-2|TRBV5-5|-|-
CASSLGSRARTNGYTF
TGTGCCAGCAGCTTGGGGTCCAGGGCACGTACCAATGGCTACACCTTC
>TRBJ1-5|TRBV28|-|-
CASSLSATSNQPQHF
TGTGCCAGCAGTTTGTCAGCGACCAGCAATCAGCCCCAGCATTTT
>TRBJ2-3|TRBV19|-|TRBD2
CASSIGTSDTDTQYF
TGTGCCAGTAGTATAGGGACTAGCGACACAGATACGCAGTATTTT
>TRBJ2-1|TRBV5-5|-|TRBD1
CASSRDRGYNEQFF
TGTGCCAGCAGCCGGGACAGGGGTTACAATGAGCAGTTCTTC
>TRBJ1-2|TRBV28|-|TRBD1
CASSHGQGVWYGYTF
TGTGCCAGCAGCCACGGACAGGGAGTCTGGTATGGCTACACCTTC
>TRBJ2-7|TRBV7-6|-|-
CASSRRGGHEQYF
TGTGCCAGCAGCCGAAGGGGGGGGCACGAGCAGTACTTC